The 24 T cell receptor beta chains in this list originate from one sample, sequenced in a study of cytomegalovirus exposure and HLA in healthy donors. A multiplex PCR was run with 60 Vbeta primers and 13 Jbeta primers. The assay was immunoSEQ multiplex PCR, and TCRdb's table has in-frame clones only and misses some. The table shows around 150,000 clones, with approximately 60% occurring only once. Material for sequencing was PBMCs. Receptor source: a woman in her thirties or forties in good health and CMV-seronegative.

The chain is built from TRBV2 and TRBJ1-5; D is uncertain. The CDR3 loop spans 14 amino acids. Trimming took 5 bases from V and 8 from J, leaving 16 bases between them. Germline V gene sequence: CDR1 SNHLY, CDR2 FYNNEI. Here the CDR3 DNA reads TGTGCCAGCAGTCAGCAGCGTACAGCGGAGCCCCAGCATTTT. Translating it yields CASSQQRTAEPQHF.

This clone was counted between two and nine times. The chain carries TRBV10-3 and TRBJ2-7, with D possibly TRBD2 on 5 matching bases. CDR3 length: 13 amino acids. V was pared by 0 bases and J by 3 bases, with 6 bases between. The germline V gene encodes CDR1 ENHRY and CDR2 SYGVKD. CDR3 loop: CAISESDFYEQYF. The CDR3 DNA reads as TGTGCCATCAGTGAGTCGGACTTCTACGAGCAGTACTTC.

CDR3 amino acids: CASSSEGRNTEAFF. The CDR3 DNA follows: TGTGCCAGCAGCTCGGAGGGGCGGAACACTGAAGCTTTCTTT. The chain has TRBV5-4 and TRBJ1-1; maybe TRBD1 (5 bases). V was cut by 3 bases and J by 1 base, with 10 bases left in between. The CDR3 loop spans 14 amino acids. Per germline, CDR1 SGHNT and CDR2 YYREEE (reference sequence).

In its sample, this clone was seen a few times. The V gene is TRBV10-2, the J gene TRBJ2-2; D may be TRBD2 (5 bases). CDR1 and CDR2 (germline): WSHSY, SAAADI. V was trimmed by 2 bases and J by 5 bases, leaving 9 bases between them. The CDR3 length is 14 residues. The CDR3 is CASSELAGTGELFF. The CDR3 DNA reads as TGCGCCAGCAGTGAGCTCGCGGGTACCGGGGAGCTGTTTTTT.

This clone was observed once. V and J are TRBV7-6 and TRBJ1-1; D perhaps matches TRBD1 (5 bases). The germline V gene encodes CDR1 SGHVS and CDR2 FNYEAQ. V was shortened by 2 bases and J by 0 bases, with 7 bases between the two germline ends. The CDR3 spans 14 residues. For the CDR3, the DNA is TGTGCCAGCAGCTTACTAGGGGTGAACACTGAAGCTTTCTTT. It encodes CASSLLGVNTEAFF.

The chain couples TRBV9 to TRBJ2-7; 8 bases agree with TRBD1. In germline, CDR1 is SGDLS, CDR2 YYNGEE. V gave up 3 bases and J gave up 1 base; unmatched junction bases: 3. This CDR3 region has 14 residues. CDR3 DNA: TGTGCCAGCAGCGAGGACAGGGCTTCCTACGAGCAGTACTTC. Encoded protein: CASSEDRASYEQYF.

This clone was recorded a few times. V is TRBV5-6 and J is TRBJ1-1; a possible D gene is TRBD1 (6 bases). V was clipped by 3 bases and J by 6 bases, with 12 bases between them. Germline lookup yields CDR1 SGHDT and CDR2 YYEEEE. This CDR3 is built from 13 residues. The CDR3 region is CASSWEQGAEAFF. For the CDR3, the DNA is TGTGCCAGCAGCTGGGAACAGGGAGCTGAAGCTTTCTTT.

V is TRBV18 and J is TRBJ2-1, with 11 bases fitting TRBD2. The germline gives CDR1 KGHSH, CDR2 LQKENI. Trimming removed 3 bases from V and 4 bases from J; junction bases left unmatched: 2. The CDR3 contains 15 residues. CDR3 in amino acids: CASSPLAGGYNEQFF. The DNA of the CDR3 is TGTGCCAGCTCACCTCTAGCGGGGGGTTACAATGAGCAGTTCTTC.

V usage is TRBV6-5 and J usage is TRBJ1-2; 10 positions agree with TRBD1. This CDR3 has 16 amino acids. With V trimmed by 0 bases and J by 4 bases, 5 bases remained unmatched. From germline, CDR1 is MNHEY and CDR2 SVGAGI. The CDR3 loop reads CASSYSGTGVGYGYTF. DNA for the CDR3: TGTGCCAGCAGTTACTCGGGGACAGGGGTCGGCTATGGCTACACCTTC.

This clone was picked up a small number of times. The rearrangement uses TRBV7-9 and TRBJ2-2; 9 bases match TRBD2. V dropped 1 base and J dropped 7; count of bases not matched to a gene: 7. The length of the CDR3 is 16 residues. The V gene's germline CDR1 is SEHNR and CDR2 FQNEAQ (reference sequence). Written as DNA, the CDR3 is TGTGCCAGCAGCTTAGGAGCTAGCGGGGATATCGGGGAGCTGTTTTTT. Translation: CASSLGASGDIGELFF.

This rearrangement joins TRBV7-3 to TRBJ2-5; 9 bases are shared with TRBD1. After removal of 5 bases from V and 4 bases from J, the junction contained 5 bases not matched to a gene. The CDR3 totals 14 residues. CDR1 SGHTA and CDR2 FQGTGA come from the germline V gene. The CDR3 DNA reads TGTGCCAGCAGCCGGACAGGGGTGGGAGAGACCCAGTACTTC. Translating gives CASSRTGVGETQYF.

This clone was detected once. The CDR3 DNA is TGTGCCAGCAGTTCGACAGGGGGAAACATTCAGTACTTC. It codes for CASSSTGGNIQYF. The chain employs TRBV6-5 and TRBJ2-4; the match to TRBD1 covers 9 bases. The CDR3 is 13 residues long. CDR1 and CDR2 (germline): MNHEY, SVGAGI. Trimming removed 4 bases from V and 6 bases from J; junction bases left unmatched: 1.

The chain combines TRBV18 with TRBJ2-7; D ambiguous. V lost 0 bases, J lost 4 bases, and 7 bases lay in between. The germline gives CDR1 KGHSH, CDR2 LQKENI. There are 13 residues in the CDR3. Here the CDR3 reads CASSPPGEYEQYF. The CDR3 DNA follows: TGTGCCAGCTCACCACCGGGCGAGTACGAGCAGTACTTC.

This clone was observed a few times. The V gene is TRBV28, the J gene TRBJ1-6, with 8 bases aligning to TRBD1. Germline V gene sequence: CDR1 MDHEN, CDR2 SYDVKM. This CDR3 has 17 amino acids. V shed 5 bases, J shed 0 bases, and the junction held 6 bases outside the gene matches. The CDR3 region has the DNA TGTGCCAGCAGTGCGACAGGGGTCAGCTCCTATAATTCACCCCTCCACTTT. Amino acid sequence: CASSATGVSSYNSPLHF.

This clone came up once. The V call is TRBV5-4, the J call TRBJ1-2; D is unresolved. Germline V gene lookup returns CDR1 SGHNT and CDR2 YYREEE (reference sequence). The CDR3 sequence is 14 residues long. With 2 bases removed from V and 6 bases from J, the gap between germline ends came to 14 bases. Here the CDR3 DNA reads TGTGCCAGCAGCTTCTCTGACTTGTGGGATGGCTACACCTTC. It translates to CASSFSDLWDGYTF.

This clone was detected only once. CDR3 coding DNA: TGTGCCAGCTCACCACGATCACGCGCCCAGGGTGCAACTAATGAAAAACTGTTTTTT. This gives the protein CASSPRSRAQGATNEKLFF. The chain combines TRBV18 with TRBJ1-4; perhaps TRBD1 as D (5 bases). V was pared by 1 base and J by 0 bases, with 18 bases between. Germline V gene sequence: CDR1 KGHSH, CDR2 LQKENI. This CDR3 spans 19 amino acids.

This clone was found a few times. This chain's CDR3 is CASQPQGDLTEAFF. CDR3 in DNA: TGTGCCAGCCAACCTCAGGGGGATCTCACTGAAGCTTTCTTT. This sequence joins TRBV10-3 and TRBJ1-1; 7 nucleotides agree with TRBD1. The germline gives CDR1 ENHRY, CDR2 SYGVKD. The ends lost 10 bases at V and 4 bases at J; junction bases unmatched: 12. The CDR3 contains 14 residues.

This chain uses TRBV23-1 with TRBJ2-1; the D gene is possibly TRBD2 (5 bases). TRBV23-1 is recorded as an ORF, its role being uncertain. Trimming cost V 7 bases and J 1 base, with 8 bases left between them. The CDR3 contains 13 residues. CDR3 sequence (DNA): TGCGCCAGCATTAGGACTTCCTACAATGAGCAGTTCTTC. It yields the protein CASIRTSYNEQFF.

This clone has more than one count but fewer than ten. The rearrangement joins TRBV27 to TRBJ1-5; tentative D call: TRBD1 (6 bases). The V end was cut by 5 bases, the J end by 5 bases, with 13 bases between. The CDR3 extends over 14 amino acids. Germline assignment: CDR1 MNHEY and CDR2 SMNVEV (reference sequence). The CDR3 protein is CASSLQGPDQPQHF. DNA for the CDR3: TGTGCCAGCAGTCTACAGGGCCCCGATCAGCCCCAGCATTTT.

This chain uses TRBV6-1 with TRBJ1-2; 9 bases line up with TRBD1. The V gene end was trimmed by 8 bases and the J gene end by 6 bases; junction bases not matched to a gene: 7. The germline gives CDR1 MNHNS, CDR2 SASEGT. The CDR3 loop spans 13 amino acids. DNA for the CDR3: TGTGCCAGCGTTGACAGGGGGTGGAATGGCTACACCTTC. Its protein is CASVDRGWNGYTF.

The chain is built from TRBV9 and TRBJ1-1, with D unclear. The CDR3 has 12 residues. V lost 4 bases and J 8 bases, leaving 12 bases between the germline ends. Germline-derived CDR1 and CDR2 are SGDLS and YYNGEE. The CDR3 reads CASSLQTGEAFF. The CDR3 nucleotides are TGTGCCAGCAGCCTACAGACGGGAGAAGCTTTCTTT.

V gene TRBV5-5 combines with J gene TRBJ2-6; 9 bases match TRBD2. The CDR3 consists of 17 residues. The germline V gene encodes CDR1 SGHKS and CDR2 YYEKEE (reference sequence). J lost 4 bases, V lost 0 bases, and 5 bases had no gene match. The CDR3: CASSLELAGAGANVLTF. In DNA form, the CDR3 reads TGTGCCAGCAGCTTGGAACTAGCGGGTGCCGGGGCCAACGTCCTGACTTTC.

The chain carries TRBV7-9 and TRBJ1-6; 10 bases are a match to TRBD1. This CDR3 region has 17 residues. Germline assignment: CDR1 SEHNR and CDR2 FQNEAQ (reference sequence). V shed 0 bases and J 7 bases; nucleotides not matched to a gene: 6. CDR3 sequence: CASSLAGTGASNSPLHF. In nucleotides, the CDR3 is TGTGCCAGCAGCTTAGCCGGGACAGGGGCCTCAAATTCACCCCTCCACTTT.

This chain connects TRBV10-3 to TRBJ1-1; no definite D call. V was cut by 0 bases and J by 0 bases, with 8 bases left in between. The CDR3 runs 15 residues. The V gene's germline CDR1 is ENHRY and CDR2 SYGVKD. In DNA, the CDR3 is TGTGCCATCAGTGAGTCCGTCGGTTTGAACACTGAAGCTTTCTTT. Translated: CAISESVGLNTEAFF.